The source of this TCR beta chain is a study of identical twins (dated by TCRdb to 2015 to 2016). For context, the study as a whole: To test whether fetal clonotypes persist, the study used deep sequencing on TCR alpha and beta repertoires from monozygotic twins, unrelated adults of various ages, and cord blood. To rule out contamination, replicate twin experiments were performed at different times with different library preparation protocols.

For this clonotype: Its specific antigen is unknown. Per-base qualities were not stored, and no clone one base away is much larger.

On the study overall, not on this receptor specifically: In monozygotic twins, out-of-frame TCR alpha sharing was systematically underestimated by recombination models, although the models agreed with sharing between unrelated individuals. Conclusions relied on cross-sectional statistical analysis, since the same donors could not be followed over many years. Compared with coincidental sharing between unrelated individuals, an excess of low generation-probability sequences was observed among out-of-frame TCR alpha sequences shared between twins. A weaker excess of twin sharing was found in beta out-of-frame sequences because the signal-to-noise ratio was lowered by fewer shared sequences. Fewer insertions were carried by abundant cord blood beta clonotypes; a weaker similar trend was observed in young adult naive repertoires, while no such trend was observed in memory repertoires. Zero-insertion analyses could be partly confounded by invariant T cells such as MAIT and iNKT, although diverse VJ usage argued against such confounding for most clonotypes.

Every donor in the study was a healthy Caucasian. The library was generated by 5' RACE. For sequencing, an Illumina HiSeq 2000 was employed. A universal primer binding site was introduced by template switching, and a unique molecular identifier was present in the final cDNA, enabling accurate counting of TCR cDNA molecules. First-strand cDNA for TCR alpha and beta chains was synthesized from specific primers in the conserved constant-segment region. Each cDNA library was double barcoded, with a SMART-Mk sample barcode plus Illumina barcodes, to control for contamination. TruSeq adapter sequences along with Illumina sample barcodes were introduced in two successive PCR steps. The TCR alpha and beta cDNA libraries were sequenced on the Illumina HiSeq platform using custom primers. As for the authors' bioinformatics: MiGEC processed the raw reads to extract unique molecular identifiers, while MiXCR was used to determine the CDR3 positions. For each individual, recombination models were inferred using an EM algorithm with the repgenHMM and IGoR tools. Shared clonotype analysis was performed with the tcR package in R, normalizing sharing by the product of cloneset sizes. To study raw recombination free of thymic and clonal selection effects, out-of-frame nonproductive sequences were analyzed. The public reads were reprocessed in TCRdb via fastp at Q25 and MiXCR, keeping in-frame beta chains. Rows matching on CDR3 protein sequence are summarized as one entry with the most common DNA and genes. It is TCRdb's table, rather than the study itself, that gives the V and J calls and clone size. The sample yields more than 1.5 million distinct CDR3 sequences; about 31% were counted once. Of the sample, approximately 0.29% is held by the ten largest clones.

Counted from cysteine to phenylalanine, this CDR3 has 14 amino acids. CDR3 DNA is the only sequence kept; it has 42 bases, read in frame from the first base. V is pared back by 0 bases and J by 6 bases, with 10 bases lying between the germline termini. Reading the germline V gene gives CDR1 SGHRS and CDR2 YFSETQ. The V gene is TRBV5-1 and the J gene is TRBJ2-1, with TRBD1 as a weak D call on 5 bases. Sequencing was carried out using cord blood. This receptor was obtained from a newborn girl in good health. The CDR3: CASSLEGPSNEQFF. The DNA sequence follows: TGCGCCAGCAGCTTGGAGGGGCCTAGCAATGAGCAGTTCTTC.